The clone carrying this TCR beta chain was detected a few times. Antigen unknown. The data were obtained in a study of cytomegalovirus exposure and HLA in healthy donors. The CDR3 is 16 residues long. V dropped 3 bases and J dropped 2 bases, with 17 bases sitting between them. The germline V gene has CDR1 MDHEN and CDR2 SYDVKM. Likely unrecorded immune exposures existed in these nominally healthy donors. With 60 Vbeta and 13 Jbeta primers, the PCR was carried out. Only in-frame clones appear in the TCRdb table, and some are missing; sequencing was by immunoSEQ multiplex PCR. The sample records 100,000 or so clones, about 79% being singletons. Study-level results: As confirmed in vitro, three CMV-associated chains were specific for CMV antigens. Most subjects had HLA-A and HLA-B alleles reportedly predicted accurately by TCR beta sequences. The authors later found most CMV-associated TCR beta chains appeared HLA-restricted.

The material sequenced was PBMCs. The chain couples TRBV28 to TRBJ2-7; D ambiguous. The sequence was obtained from a female donor in good health and CMV-seropositive. The CDR3 is CASSFEAKRATYEQYF. In DNA form, the CDR3 reads TGTGCCAGCAGTTTCGAAGCAAAGCGAGCCACCTACGAGCAGTACTTC. Based on the CDR3 plus reference TRBV28 and TRBJ2-7, the full variable domain is DVKVTQSSRYLVKRTGEKVFLECVQDMDHENMFWYRQDPGLGLRLIYFSYDVKMKEKGDIPEGYSVSREKKERFSLILESASTNQTSMYLCASSFEAKRATYEQYFGPGTRLTVT.